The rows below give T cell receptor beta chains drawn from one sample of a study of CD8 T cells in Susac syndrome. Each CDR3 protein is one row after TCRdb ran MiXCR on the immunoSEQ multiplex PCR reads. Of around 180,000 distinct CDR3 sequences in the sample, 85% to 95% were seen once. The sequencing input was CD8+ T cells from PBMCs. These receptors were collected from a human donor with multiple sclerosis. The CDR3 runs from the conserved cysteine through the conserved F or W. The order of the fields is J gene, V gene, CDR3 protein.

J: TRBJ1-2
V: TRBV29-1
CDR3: CSVETQGPSGYTF

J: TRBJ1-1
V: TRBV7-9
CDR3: CASSQGGLEAFF

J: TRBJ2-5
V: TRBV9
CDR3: CASSGDRGRRETQYF

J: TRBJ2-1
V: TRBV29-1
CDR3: CSVEEDPGSSGRLDEQFF

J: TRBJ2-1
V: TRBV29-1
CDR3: CSILAGGYNEQFF

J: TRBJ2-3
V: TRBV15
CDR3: CATSPSGGADTQYF

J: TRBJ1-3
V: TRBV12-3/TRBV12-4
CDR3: CASSFYDTIYF

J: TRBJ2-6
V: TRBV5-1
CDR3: CASSLSLSGANVLTF

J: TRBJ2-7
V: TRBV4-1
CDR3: CASSQVLAGSSYEQYF

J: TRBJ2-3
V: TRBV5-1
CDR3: CASSFGDYPGLSTDTQYF

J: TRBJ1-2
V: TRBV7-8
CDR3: CASSLARGSPYGYTF

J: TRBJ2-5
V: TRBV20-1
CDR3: CSAQGDRGQETQYF

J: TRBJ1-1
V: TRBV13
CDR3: CASSSEGRNLNTEAFF